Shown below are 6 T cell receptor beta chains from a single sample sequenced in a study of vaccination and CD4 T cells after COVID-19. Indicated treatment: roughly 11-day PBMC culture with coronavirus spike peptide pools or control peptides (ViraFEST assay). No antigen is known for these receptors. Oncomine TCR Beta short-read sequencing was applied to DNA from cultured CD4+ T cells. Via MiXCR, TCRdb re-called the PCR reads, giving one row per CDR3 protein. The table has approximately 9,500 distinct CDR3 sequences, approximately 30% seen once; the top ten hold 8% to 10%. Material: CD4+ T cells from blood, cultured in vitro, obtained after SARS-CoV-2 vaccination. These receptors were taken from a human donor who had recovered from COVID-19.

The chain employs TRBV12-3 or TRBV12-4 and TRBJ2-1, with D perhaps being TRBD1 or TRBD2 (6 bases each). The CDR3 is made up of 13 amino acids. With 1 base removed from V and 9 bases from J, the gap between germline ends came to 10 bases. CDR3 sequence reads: CASSLGEDSEQFF. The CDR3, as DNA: TGTGCCAGCAGTTTAGGGGAGGACAGTGAGCAGTTCTTC.

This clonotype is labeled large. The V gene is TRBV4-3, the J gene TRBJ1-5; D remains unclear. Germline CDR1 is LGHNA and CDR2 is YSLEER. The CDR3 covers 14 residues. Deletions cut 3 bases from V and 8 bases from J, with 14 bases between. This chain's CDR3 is CASSQTPRVEPQHF. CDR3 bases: TGCGCCAGCAGCCAGACGCCAAGGGTTGAGCCCCAGCATTTT.

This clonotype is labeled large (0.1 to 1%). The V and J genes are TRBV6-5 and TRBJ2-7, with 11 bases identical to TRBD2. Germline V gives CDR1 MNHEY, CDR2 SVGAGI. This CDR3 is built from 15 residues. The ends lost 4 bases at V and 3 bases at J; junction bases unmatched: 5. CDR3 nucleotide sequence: TGTGCCAGCAGTTTGGGACTAGCGGCCTTCTACGAGCAGTACTTC. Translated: CASSLGLAAFYEQYF.

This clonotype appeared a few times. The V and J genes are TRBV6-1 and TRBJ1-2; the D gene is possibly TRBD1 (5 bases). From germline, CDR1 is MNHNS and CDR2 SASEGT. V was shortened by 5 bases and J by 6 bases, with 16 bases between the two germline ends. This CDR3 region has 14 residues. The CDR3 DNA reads TGTGCCAGCAGTAACCGACTGGGGCCTAATGGCTACACCTTC. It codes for CASSNRLGPNGYTF.

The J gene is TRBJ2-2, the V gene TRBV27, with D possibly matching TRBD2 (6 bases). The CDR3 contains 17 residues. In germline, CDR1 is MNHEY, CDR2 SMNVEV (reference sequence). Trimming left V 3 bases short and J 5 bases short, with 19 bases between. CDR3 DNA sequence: TGTGCCAGCAGTTTGGAGGGTCCTATACTCGGAACCGGGGAGCTGTTTTTT. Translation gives CASSLEGPILGTGELFF.

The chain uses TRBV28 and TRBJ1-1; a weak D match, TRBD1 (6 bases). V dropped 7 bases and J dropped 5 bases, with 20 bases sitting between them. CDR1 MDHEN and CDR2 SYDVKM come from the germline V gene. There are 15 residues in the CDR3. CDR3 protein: CASTYMEGGGTEAFF. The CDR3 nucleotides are TGTGCCAGCACCTATATGGAGGGGGGAGGAACTGAAGCTTTCTTT. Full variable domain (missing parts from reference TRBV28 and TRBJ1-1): DVKVTQSSRYLVKRTGEKVFLECVQDMDHENMFWYRQDPGLGLRLIYFSYDVKMKEKGDIPEGYSVSREKKERFSLILESASTNQTSMYLCASTYMEGGGTEAFFGQGTRLTVV.